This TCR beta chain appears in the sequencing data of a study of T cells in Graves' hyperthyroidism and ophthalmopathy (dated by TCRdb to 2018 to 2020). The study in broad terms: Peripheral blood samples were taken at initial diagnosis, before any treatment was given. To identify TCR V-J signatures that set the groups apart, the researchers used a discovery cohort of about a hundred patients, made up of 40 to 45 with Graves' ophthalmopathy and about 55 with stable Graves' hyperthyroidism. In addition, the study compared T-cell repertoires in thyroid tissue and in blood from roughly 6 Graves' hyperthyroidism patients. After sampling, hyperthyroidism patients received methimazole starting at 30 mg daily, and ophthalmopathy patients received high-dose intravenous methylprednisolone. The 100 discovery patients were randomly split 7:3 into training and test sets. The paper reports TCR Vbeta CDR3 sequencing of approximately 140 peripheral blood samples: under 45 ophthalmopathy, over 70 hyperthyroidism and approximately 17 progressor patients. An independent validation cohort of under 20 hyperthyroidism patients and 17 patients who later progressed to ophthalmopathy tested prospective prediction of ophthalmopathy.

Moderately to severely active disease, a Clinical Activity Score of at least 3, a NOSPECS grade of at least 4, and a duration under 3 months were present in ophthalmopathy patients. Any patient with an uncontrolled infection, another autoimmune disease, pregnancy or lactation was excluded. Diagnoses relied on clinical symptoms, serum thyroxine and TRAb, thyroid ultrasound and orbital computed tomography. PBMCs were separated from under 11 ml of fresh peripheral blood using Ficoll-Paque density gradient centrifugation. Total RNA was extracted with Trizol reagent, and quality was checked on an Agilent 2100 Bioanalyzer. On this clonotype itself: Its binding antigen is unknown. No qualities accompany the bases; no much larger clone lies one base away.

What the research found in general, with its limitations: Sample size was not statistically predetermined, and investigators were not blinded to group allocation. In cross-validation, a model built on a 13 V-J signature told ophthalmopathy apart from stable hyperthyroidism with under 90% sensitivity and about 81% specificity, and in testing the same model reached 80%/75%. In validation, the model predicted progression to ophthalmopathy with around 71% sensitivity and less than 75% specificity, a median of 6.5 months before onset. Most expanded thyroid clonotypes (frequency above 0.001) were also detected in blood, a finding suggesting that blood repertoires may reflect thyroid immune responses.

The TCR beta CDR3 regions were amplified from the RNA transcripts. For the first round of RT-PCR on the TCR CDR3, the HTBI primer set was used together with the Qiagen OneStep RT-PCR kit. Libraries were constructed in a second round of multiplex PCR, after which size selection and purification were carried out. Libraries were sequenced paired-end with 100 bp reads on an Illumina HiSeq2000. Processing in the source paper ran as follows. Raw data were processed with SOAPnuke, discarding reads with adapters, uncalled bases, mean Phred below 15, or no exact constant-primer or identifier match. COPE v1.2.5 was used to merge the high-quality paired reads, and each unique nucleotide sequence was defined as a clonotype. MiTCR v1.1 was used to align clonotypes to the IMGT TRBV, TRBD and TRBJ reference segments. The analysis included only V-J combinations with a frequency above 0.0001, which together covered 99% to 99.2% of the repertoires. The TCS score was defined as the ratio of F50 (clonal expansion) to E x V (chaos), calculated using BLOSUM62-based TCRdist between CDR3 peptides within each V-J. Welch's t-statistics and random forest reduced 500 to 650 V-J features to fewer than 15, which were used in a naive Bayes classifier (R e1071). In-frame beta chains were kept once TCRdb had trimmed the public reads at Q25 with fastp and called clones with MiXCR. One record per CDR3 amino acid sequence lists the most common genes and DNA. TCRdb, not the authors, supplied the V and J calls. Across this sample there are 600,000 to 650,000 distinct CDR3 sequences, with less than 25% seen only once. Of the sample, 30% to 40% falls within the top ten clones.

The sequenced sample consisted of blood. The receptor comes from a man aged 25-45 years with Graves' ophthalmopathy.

The CDR3 protein sequence reads: CASSPVALAGPYNEQFF. The base sequence is TGTGCCAGCAGCCCCGTGGCACTAGCGGGTCCCTACAATGAGCAGTTCTTC. The chain is assembled from TRBV28 and TRBJ2-1, with 9 bases matching TRBD2. From the cysteine up to the phenylalanine, the CDR3 has a length of 17 residues. Just the 51-base CDR3 DNA is kept, in frame starting at base 1. Sequences MDHEN (CDR1) and SYDVKM (CDR2) are obtained from the germline V gene. V is pruned by 6 bases and J by 2 bases, leaving 11 bases of the junction without a gene match.